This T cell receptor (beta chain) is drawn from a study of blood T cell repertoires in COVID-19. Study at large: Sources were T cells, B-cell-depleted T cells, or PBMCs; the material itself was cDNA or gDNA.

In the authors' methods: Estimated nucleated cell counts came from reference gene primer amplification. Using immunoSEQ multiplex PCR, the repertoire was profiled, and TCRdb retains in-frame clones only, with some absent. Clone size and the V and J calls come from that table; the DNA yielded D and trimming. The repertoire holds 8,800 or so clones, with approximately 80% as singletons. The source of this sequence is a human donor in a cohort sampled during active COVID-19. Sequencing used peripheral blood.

CDR3 coding DNA: TGTGCCAGCAGCCCGGCGATCTGGGCAGGGAAAACTGAAGCTTTCTTT. It specifies CASSPAIWAGKTEAFF. V is TRBV5-4 and J is TRBJ1-1; TRBD1 might be the D (5 bases). The CDR3 extends over 16 amino acids. V was cut by 4 bases and J by 5 bases, with 21 bases left in between. Germline-derived CDR1 and CDR2 are SGHNT and YYREEE (reference sequence).